Detailed here is one TCR beta chain. In germline, CDR1 is MDHEN, CDR2 SYDVKM. The CDR3 consists of 15 residues. The source of the sample is a study of PD-1 blockade in classical Hodgkin lymphoma. The time point is: cycle 4 day 1 (C4D1), after 6 weeks of nivolumab. Relapse after autologous stem cell transplantation occurred in every patient, and brentuximab vedotin exposure varied. Out of thawed PBMCs, magnetic negative selection purified CD4+ T cells. Sequencing was performed with immunoSEQ multiplex PCR; in TCRdb, only in-frame clones are kept and a portion is missing. The table includes around 18,000 clones, about 75% detected once.

The sequencing here drew on CD4+ T cells from blood, taken before the fourth cycle of nivolumab. This TCR was sampled from a human donor with classical Hodgkin lymphoma. This chain joins TRBV28 and TRBJ2-5; D possibly corresponds to TRBD1 (6 bases). Judging by the DNA end, TRBJ2-7 fits better; the J call may be wrong. The CDR3 DNA sequence: TGTGCCAGCAGTTTACCAGGGGCTAGCTCCTACGAGCAGTACTTC. Residues: CASSLPGASSYEQYF.